This T cell receptor beta chain was identified during a study of CD8+CD57+ T cells in acquired aplastic anemia. Looking at the study overall: The sorted CD4+ and CD8+ cells yielded an average around 3 ug of DNA.

Trimming took off 0 bases at V and 6 bases at J, with 12 bases between the two ends. The CDR3 covers 13 residues. Germline CDR1 and CDR2: SQVTM and ANQGSEA. Selection for sequencing was limited to patients who had shown CD8+CD57+ cell expansion by flow cytometry. Genomic DNA templated the TCR beta VDJ and CDR3 profiling. MiXCR, applied by TCRdb to the reads, yields one record per CDR3 protein. The sample has 160,000 or so distinct CDR3 sequences, roughly 50% seen once. The sequence came from a human donor with aplastic anemia. Sequencing was performed on sorted CD4+, CD8+, or CD8+CD57+ T cells (not recorded which) from PBMCs. V is TRBV29-1 and J is TRBJ2-7; D assignment may be TRBD1 or TRBD2 (5 bases each). The CDR3 protein is CSVEDLEGSEQYF. The CDR3 DNA reads as TGCAGCGTTGAAGATCTTGAGGGGTCCGAGCAGTACTTC.